This T cell receptor beta chain emerged from a study of graft-versus-host responses after intestinal transplantation. This CDR3 comprises 14 residues. CDR1 GTSNPN and CDR2 SVGIG come from the germline V gene (reference sequence). The V end was cut by 0 bases, the J end by 4 bases, with 12 bases between. Repertoires were generated with immunoSEQ multiplex PCR, while TCRdb's copy carries only in-frame clones and drops some. Of 40,000 or so clones listed, approximately 93% were seen once; the top ten hold about 3.6%. The receptor comes from a human patient who received an intestinal transplant, so some T cells may come from the graft donor. Sequencing was performed on PBMCs, taken 700 to 850 days after intestinal transplantation. This chain joins TRBV30 and TRBJ2-5; the D call may be TRBD1 or TRBD2 (6 bases each). Here the CDR3 reads CAWSVLRGLETQYF. Here the CDR3 DNA reads TGTGCCTGGAGTGTACTTCGGGGGCTAGAGACCCAGTACTTC.